Shown below are 2 T cell receptor beta chains from a single sample sequenced in a study of cytomegalovirus exposure and HLA in healthy donors (dated by TCRdb to about 2017). Libraries were built with the immunoSEQ multiplex PCR assay. For the multiplex PCR, a mixture combining 60 forward primers for TCR Vbeta segments and 13 reverse primers for TCR Jbeta segments was used. As stored in TCRdb, this immuneACCESS dataset retains in-frame rearrangements with V and J assigned. A fraction of the clones does not appear; measured against another copy, unresolved V genes explain less than half of the discrepancy, and the remainder lacks a known reason. This sample comprises around 150,000 clones, roughly 79% of them detected only once. 13% of the sample lies in the top ten. Sequencing was carried out using PBMCs. These receptors came from a woman aged 45-65 years in good health and CMV-seronegative.

The chain combines TRBV18 with TRBJ1-1; weak D call: TRBD1 (5 bases). Germline V lookup: CDR1 KGHSH, CDR2 LQKENI. The CDR3 totals 16 residues. V gave up 1 base and J gave up 3 bases, with 15 bases separating them. This CDR3 is CASSPLGRGLDTEAFF. CDR3 nucleotide sequence: TGTGCCAGCTCACCACTCGGGAGGGGCTTAGACACTGAAGCTTTCTTT.

The chain combines TRBV30 with TRBJ2-2, with D maybe TRBD1 (5 bases). CDR1 is GTSNPN, CDR2 SVGIG, per germline (reference sequence). Trimming stripped 5 bases from V and 2 bases from J, with 6 bases between. The CDR3 is made up of 12 amino acids. CDR3 region: CAWGQNTGELFF. The CDR3 DNA sequence: TGTGCCTGGGGACAAAACACCGGGGAGCTGTTTTTT.